The entry below gives a single T cell receptor (beta chain) sequence along with its context. This receptor's antigen is unknown. It has no much larger one-base neighbor in the sample; base qualities were not kept. This specimen's time point label, interpreted: baseline before first vaccination. Vaccinee samples came from UK trials COV001 and COV002, including a single-blind randomized controlled phase 2/3 trial of AZD1222 (ChAdOx1 nCoV-19) in healthy adults. For TCRbeta chain sequencing, PBMC samples were collected from trial participants at day 0 and at day 28 after the second dose. The CDR3 regions of human TCRbeta chains were analyzed by immunosequencing. The original methods were these. TCRs in the repertoires were compared against a reference library of SARS-CoV-2-specific TCRs that had been generated with the MIRA antigen-specificity platform. Breadth was defined as the fraction of unique TCRs that were SARS-CoV-2-associated, and depth was defined as the fraction of total T cells that were SARS-CoV-2-associated. Using the MIRA data, each spike-specific TCR was mapped to the spike region that the TCR reacts to and placed in a CD4 or CD8 class. Log10-transformed breadth and depth values were compared by one-way ANOVA with Sidak's multiple comparisons tests. TCRdb retrieved this table from immuneACCESS and kept in-frame rearrangements only. Not all clones are present; in checked studies, unresolved V genes account for under half, and no reason is known for the remainder. V and J calls and clone size follow that table, whereas D and trimming were derived from the DNA. Within this sample are 100,000 to 150,000 clones, with nearly 95% of them counted one time only. The ten biggest clones cover more than 4.5% of the sample.

CDR1 and CDR2 are drawn from the germline V gene: MDHEN, SYDVKM. Relative to germline, V is 8 bases shorter and J is 1 base shorter, with 18 bases between their ends. From its cysteine to its phenylalanine, the CDR3 spans 17 amino acids. The only DNA kept is the CDR3, 51 bases in frame from the first base. This entry is derived from a study of T cell responses to AZD1222 COVID-19 vaccine (dated by TCRdb to the early 2020s). About the study as a whole: Because spike-specific TCR depth and breadth did not differ between the two schedules, AZD1222 recipients who got a second dose at roughly 4 weeks were pooled with those who got a second dose at roughly 12 weeks. TCR sequencing was performed for about 250 trial participants, of whom about 200 were given two doses of AZD1222 and about 25 were given two doses of MenACWY control vaccine. Trial participants were enrolled into age subgroups of 18-55, 56-69 and 70-plus years, which contained 148, 28 and 57 TCR-sequenced participants, respectively.

Results and caveats for the whole study, not just this receptor: The vaccine-associated CD4 TCRs covered the entire spike protein, and the dominant responses fell in regions 160-218 and 743-854. No day 14 peak-response samples were available, so repertoires were characterized only after the peak T cell response. Conclusions about previously exposed vaccinees were limited because only six or seven AZD1222 recipients were SARS-CoV-2 seropositive at baseline. Participants were mostly white British and included more females than males, and it was suggested by the authors that clonal diversity may have been underestimated. The 56-69-year group was small, and its depth increase did not reach significance, likely because of low power. Nearly half of unique spike-specific TCRs reportedly recognized epitopes outside regions mutated in the B.1.351 and B.1.1.7 variants. Spike-specific TCR breadth and depth rose significantly after two AZD1222 doses compared with day 0 and with MenACWY recipients.

This TCR was sampled from an adult in good health. The chain uses TRBV28 and TRBJ2-6; no D gene is confidently identified. Sequencing used peripheral blood, obtained on day 0 of AZD1222 vaccination. CDR3 region: CASLGRVGNSGANVLTF. The nucleotides read TGTGCCAGCCTCGGCCGGGTGGGGAATTCTGGGGCCAACGTCCTGACTTTC.